This T cell receptor beta chain was sequenced in a study of OX40 agonist ivuxolimab in advanced cancers. Study at large: Dose-escalation subjects each had hepatocellular carcinoma, melanoma, renal cell or head and neck cancer. Cohort: 65% to 90% men, mean age 60, aged about 20 to 79.

From germline, CDR1 is SGHVS and CDR2 FNYEAQ. CDR3 length: 16 residues. V was clipped by 4 bases and J by 1 base, with 15 bases between them. Produced via immunoSEQ multiplex PCR; TCRdb's table is partial and in-frame only. This table has 20,000 to 25,000 clones, 70% to 90% appearing once. This sample comprised CD4+ or CD8+ T cells sorted from blood, obtained in a trial of the OX40 agonist ivuxolimab. The clonotype was recovered from an adult with an advanced solid tumor such as melanoma, head and neck, liver or kidney cancer. The J gene is TRBJ2-3, the V gene TRBV7-6, with D possibly matching TRBD2 (7 bases). The CDR3 sequence is CASSSLAGAGTDTQYF. Here the CDR3 DNA reads TGTGCCAGCAGCTCTCTCGCGGGGGCCGGCACAGATACGCAGTATTTT.